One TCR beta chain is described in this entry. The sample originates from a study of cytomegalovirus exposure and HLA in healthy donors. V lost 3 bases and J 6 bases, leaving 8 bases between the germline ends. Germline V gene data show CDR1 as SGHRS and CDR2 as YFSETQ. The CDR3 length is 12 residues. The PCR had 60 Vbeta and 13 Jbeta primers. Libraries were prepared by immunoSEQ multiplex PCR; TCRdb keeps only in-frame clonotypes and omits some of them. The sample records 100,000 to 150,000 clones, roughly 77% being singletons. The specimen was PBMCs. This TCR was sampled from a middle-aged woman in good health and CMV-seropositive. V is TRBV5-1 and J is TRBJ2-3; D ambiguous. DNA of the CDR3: TGCGCCAGCAGCTATACATTGGATACGCAGTATTTT. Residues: CASSYTLDTQYF.